Presented here are 17 T cell receptor beta chains from one specimen sequenced in a study of T cells after yellow fever vaccination. Using its own MiXCR run on the 5' RACE reads, TCRdb lists one record per CDR3 protein. The sample lists hundreds of thousands of distinct CDR3 sequences, 20% to 25% occurring once. The material was PBMCs, obtained 21 days after the first yellow fever vaccination. Receptors originate from a man aged 18 to 35 who received the YFV17D yellow fever vaccine.

The chain is built from TRBV28 and TRBJ2-7, with TRBD1 matching over 8 bases. This CDR3 comprises 14 residues. Trimming took 4 bases from V and 3 from J; bases not matched to a gene: 5. CDR1 and CDR2 from the germline V gene are MDHEN and SYDVKM. The CDR3 DNA sequence: TGTGCCAGCAGTTGGCAGACAGGGGACTACGAGCAGTACGTC. Translating it yields CASSWQTGDYEQYV.

The rearrangement joins TRBV7-3 to TRBJ2-3, with 9 bases fitting TRBD1. V shed 5 bases and J 4 bases; nucleotides not matched to a gene: 7. The germline gives CDR1 SGHTA, CDR2 FQGTGA. CDR3 size: 15 residues. DNA for the CDR3: TGTGCCAGCAGCCTGACCGGGACAGGGTCAGATACGCAGTATTTT. It specifies CASSLTGTGSDTQYF.

This clonotype was counted a few times. The V and J genes are TRBV21-1 and TRBJ1-1; the table's TRBD1 call for D was not verified on the DNA. TRBV21-1 counts as a pseudogene. The length of the CDR3 is 17 residues. CDR3 nucleotide sequence: TGTGCCAGCAGCAAAGTTTCGGACAGGGGGCGAAAATCTGAAGCTTTCTTT. The encoded protein is CASSKVSDRGRKSEAFF.

This clonotype was seen only a few times. The chain joins TRBV7-9 to TRBJ2-1, with D uncertain. V was shortened by 5 bases and J by 5 bases, with 16 bases between the two germline ends. The CDR3 has 15 residues. CDR1 is SEHNR, CDR2 FQNEAQ, per germline (reference sequence). CDR3 DNA: TGTGCCAGCAGCCTTACATCAAGGGCGGACAATGAGCAGTTCTTC. This sequence encodes CASSLTSRADNEQFF.

This clonotype appeared a few times. The chain is built from TRBV6-1 and TRBJ2-7, with TRBD2 as a possible D gene (6 bases). V dropped 6 bases and J dropped 7 bases, with 19 bases sitting between them. The germline V gene has CDR1 MNHNS and CDR2 SASEGT. The CDR3 sequence is 14 residues long. CDR3 coding DNA: TGTGCCAGCAGCCCACTCAGGAGGGGCGAAGAGCAGTACTTC. Protein product: CASSPLRRGEEQYF.

The chain joins TRBV9 to TRBJ2-3; 8 bases are a match to TRBD2. V lost 3 bases, J lost 2 bases, and 5 bases stayed unmatched. The CDR3 is 15 residues long. Per germline, CDR1 SGDLS and CDR2 YYNGEE. CDR3: CASSAQAGVTDTQYF. Here the CDR3 DNA reads TGTGCCAGCAGCGCTCAAGCGGGGGTCACAGATACGCAGTATTTT.

This clonotype was found a few times. The chain combines TRBV28 with TRBJ1-3; weak D call: TRBD1 (6 bases). This CDR3 spans 16 amino acids. V lost 7 bases and J 0 bases, leaving 16 bases between the germline ends. Germline loops: CDR1 MDHEN, CDR2 SYDVKM. The DNA for the CDR3 is TGTGCCAGCATCAAGGGGGGCCAGTTCTCTGGAAACACCATATATTTT. Protein sequence: CASIKGGQFSGNTIYF.

This clonotype was observed a handful of times. The CDR3: CASTATGRGYTDTQYF. The CDR3 DNA follows: TGTGCCAGCACCGCCACTGGGAGGGGCTACACAGATACGCAGTATTTT. The chain is built from TRBV5-4 and TRBJ2-3; 7 bases agree with TRBD2. The CDR3 totals 16 residues. Germline V gene sequence: CDR1 SGHNT, CDR2 YYREEE (reference sequence). V shed 6 bases, J shed 2 bases, and the junction held 12 bases outside the gene matches.

This chain connects TRBV2 to TRBJ1-6, with D uncertain. Looked up from germline, CDR1 is SNHLY and CDR2 is FYNNEI. V shed 2 bases and J shed 10 bases, with 6 bases lying between them. The CDR3 is 12 residues long. CDR3 residues: CASSENRSPLHF. CDR3 nucleotides: TGTGCCAGCAGTGAAAATCGGTCACCCCTCCACTTT. The variable domain in full, completed from reference TRBV2 and TRBJ1-6, reads EPEVTQTPSHQVTQMGQEVILRCVPISNHLYFYWYRQILGQKVEFLVSFYNNEISEKSEIFDDQFSVERPDGSNFTLKIRSTKLEDSAMYFCASSENRSPLHFGNGTRLTVT.

This rearrangement joins TRBV20-1 to TRBJ1-1; 8 positions agree with TRBD1. V shed 2 bases, J shed 3 bases, and the junction held 5 bases outside the gene matches. Germline lookup yields CDR1 DFQATT and CDR2 SNEGSKA (reference sequence). The CDR3 is 14 amino acids. The CDR3 nucleotides read TGCAGTGCTAGATACAGGGGGGGGTACACTGAAGCTTTCTTT. This sequence encodes CSARYRGGYTEAFF.

The V gene is TRBV28, the J gene TRBJ2-5; 8 nucleotides align to TRBD1. V trimming: 3 bases; J trimming: 2 bases; junction bases outside the gene matches: 8. Germline V gene sequence: CDR1 MDHEN, CDR2 SYDVKM. CDR3 length equals 16 residues. CDR3 region: CASSFLGQEPQETQYF. In DNA, the CDR3 is TGTGCCAGCAGTTTTTTGGGACAGGAACCTCAAGAGACCCAGTACTTC.

This clonotype occurred a few times. This chain joins TRBV20-1 and TRBJ2-7; possibly TRBD1 or TRBD2 for D (5 bases each). The CDR3 length is 14 residues. With 2 bases removed from V and 6 bases from J, the gap between germline ends came to 17 bases. Germline V gene sequence: CDR1 DFQATT, CDR2 SNEGSKA (reference sequence). The CDR3 sequence is CSARKDGTPGEQYV. The CDR3 DNA reads TGCAGTGCTAGAAAGGACGGGACGCCGGGCGAGCAGTACGTC.

There are a few counts of this clonotype. This chain connects TRBV28 to TRBJ2-2; D gene ambiguous. Per germline, CDR1 MDHEN and CDR2 SYDVKM. The V and J ends lost 6 bases and 4 bases respectively, with 12 bases between them. The CDR3 consists of 14 residues. The CDR3 here is CASRLPGSTGELFF. DNA for the CDR3: TGTGCCAGCAGGCTACCCGGTTCCACCGGGGAGCTGTTTTTT.

This clonotype has just a few counts. The chain uses TRBV20-1 and TRBJ2-3; TRBD1 matches 7 bases. CDR3 length: 15 residues. Unmatched junction bases numbered 10, after V lost 3 bases and J lost 4 bases. CDR1 DFQATT and CDR2 SNEGSKA come from the germline V gene (reference sequence). The CDR3 DNA reads TGCAGTGCTAGGTCAGGGAAGGGGGCAGCAGATACGCAGTATTTT. Amino acids: CSARSGKGAADTQYF.

This clonotype was observed at least ten times. The gene calls are TRBV29-1 and TRBJ2-5; 8 positions match TRBD1. The V and J ends lost 6 bases and 2 bases, in that order; junction bases with no gene match: 8. Germline V gives CDR1 SQVTM, CDR2 ANQGSEA. This CDR3 comprises 14 residues. Here the CDR3 reads CSVTRGRGQETQYF. CDR3 coding DNA: TGCAGCGTGACCAGGGGGCGCGGACAAGAGACCCAGTACTTC.

This rearrangement joins TRBV11-1 to TRBJ2-5; 13 nucleotides line up with TRBD2. CDR3 length equals 19 residues. Germline assignment: CDR1 SGHAT and CDR2 FQDESV (reference sequence). V lost 3 bases, J lost 3 bases, and 13 bases stayed unmatched. CDR3 in amino acids: CASSLVGRLAGGTKETQYF. The CDR3 nucleotides read TGTGCCAGCAGCTTGGTGGGACGACTAGCGGGGGGCACGAAAGAGACCCAGTACTTC.

This chain links TRBV20-1 with TRBJ1-2, with D unclear. Germline V CDR1 and CDR2: DFQATT, SNEGSKA (reference sequence). V was shortened by 3 bases and J by 4 bases, with 15 bases between the two germline ends. The CDR3 totals 14 residues. The CDR3 DNA is TGCAGTGCTAGGACTATAGGCAGGAGCTATGGCTACACCTTC. Its translation: CSARTIGRSYGYTF.